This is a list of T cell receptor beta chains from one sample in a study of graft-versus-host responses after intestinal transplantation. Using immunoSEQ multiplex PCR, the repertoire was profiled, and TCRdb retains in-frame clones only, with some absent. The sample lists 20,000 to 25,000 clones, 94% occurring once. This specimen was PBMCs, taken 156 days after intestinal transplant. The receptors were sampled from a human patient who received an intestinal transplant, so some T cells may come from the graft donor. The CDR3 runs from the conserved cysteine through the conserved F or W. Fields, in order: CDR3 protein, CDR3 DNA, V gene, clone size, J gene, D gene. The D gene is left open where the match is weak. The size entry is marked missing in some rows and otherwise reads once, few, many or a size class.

CASSLETYNEQFF	TGTGCCAGCAGCCTCGAGACCTACAATGAGCAGTTCTTC	TRBV7-9	once	TRBJ2-1	NA
CASSQQGAGYEQYF	TGCGCCAGCAGCCAACAGGGGGCTGGCTACGAGCAGTACTTC	TRBV4-1	NA	TRBJ2-7	TRBD1
CASSRLAGQETQYF	TGTGCCAGCAGCCGACTAGCGGGGCAAGAGACCCAGTACTTC	TRBV7-2	NA	TRBJ2-5	TRBD2
CASSGDRTGASAWDTQYF	TGTGCCAGCAGCGGCGATAGGACAGGGGCGTCAGCCTGGGATACGCAGTATTTT	TRBV7-2	NA	TRBJ2-3	TRBD1
CASSFPLWQGGIPETQYF	NA	TRBV11-3	NA	TRBJ2-5	NA
CASSYNSPLHF	TGTGCCAGCAGCTATAATTCACCCCTCCACTTT	TRBV5-8	NA	TRBJ1-6	NA
CASTLRWGLLETQYF	TGTGCCAGCACCCTACGATGGGGGCTATTAGAGACCCAGTACTTC	TRBV6-5	NA	TRBJ2-5	NA
CASRGTVRGNEKLFF	TGTGCCAGCAGAGGGACAGTAAGGGGTAATGAAAAACTGTTTTTT	TRBV6-1	NA	TRBJ1-4	TRBD1
CASSLPGGYEQYF	TGTGCCAGCAGCTTACCAGGGGGCTACGAGCAGTACTTC	TRBV7-9	NA	TRBJ2-7	TRBD1
CASSVDRAATNEKLFF	TGTGCCAGCAGTGTAGACAGGGCAGCAACTAATGAAAAACTGTTTTTT	TRBV2	NA	TRBJ1-4	TRBD1
CAWGDFMWDTEAFF	TGTGCCTGGGGGGACTTTATGTGGGACACTGAAGCTTTCTTT	TRBV30	NA	TRBJ1-1	NA
CAWRGIYGIYYTF	TGTGCCTGGAGGGGGATCTACGGGATTTACTACACCTTC	TRBV30	NA	TRBJ1-2	NA
CATSVQGGVNYGYTF	TGTGCCACCAGCGTCCAGGGGGGAGTTAACTATGGCTACACCTTC	TRBV15	NA	TRBJ1-2	TRBD1
CASSDSIGETDTQYF	TGTGCCAGCAGTGACTCGATTGGGGAGACAGATACGCAGTATTTT	TRBV6-4	NA	TRBJ2-3	NA
CASSSQADQETQYF	TGTGCCAGCTCAAGTCAGGCAGACCAAGAGACCCAGTACTTC	TRBV18	NA	TRBJ2-5	NA
CASQGGSGYTF	TGTGCCAGCCAGGGAGGGAGTGGCTACACCTTC	TRBV9	NA	TRBJ1-2	NA
CATQNRGQGPGELFF	TGTGCCACCCAAAACCGGGGACAGGGTCCCGGGGAGCTGTTTTTT	TRBV19	NA	TRBJ2-2	TRBD1
CASSVTTGSYQETQYF	TGTGCCAGCAGTGTAACGACAGGGTCGTACCAAGAGACCCAGTACTTC	TRBV27	NA	TRBJ2-5	TRBD1
CASSYSDIIYTF	TGTGCCAGCAGCTACTCGGACATTATCTACACCTTC	TRBV7-2	NA	TRBJ1-2	NA
CASSETDGSNYGYTF	TGTGCCAGCAGTGAAACAGACGGCAGTAACTATGGCTACACCTTC	TRBV6-1	few	TRBJ1-2	NA
CASSLLETEAFF	TGCGCCAGCAGCTTGTTGGAAACTGAAGCTTTCTTT	TRBV5-1	NA	TRBJ1-1	NA
CASSLGTSGYNEQFF	TGTGCCAGTAGTCTCGGGACTAGCGGCTACAATGAGCAGTTCTTC	TRBV19	NA	TRBJ2-1	TRBD2
CASSQDPQDAYEQYF	TGCGCCAGCAGCCAAGATCCACAGGACGCCTACGAGCAGTACTTC	TRBV4-1	NA	TRBJ2-7	NA
CASYERIQRTPPDTQYF	TGTGCCAGCTATGAGCGGATTCAGCGCACCCCCCCAGATACGCAGTATTTT	TRBV18	NA	TRBJ2-3	NA
CASSLMFTGELFF	TGTGCCAGCAGCTTAATGTTCACCGGGGAGCTGTTTTTT	TRBV7-8	NA	TRBJ2-2	NA
CASSLGTGSYNSPLHF	TGTGCCAGCAGCCTAGGGACAGGTTCCTATAATTCACCCCTCCACTTT	TRBV5-6	NA	TRBJ1-6	TRBD1
CASSTLEGSYEQYF	TGTGCCAGCAGCACGTTGGAGGGCTCCTACGAGCAGTACTTC	TRBV7-9	NA	TRBJ2-7	NA
CASGQSSYNEQFF	TGTGCCAGCGGACAGAGCTCCTACAATGAGCAGTTCTTC	TRBV27	NA	TRBJ2-1	NA
CASSFLRVANEKLFF	TGTGCCAGCAGCTTCTTGCGGGTAGCTAATGAAAAACTGTTTTTT	TRBV11-1	NA	TRBJ1-4	NA
CASSLLTGESGNTIYF	TGTGCCAGCTCACTATTAACAGGGGAATCAGGAAACACCATATATTTT	TRBV18	NA	TRBJ1-3	TRBD1
CASSLEQGDGYTF	TGTGCCAGCAGCTTGGAGCAGGGCGATGGCTACACCTTC	TRBV5-6	NA	TRBJ1-2	NA
CASSLGGEGYGYTF	TGTGCCAGCAGTTTAGGGGGGGAGGGATATGGCTACACCTTC	TRBV27	NA	TRBJ1-2	NA
CASSGSQREGYEQFF	TGTGCCAGCAGTGGCTCCCAGCGGGAGGGGTATGAGCAGTTCTTC	TRBV6-1	once	TRBJ2-1	TRBD2
CASSPRTANYGYTF	TGTGCCAGCAGCCCAAGGACAGCTAACTATGGCTACACCTTC	TRBV9	NA	TRBJ1-2	NA
CASANHGTSGSETQYF	TGTGCCAGCGCAAACCACGGGACTAGCGGATCAGAGACCCAGTACTTC	TRBV27	few	TRBJ2-5	TRBD2
CASTDVTGGAGGYTF	TGTGCCAGCACCGACGTTACAGGGGGCGCAGGTGGCTACACCTTC	TRBV6-5	NA	TRBJ1-2	TRBD1
CASSPTAGNTEAFF	TGTGCCAGCAGCCCCACCGCCGGGAACACTGAAGCTTTCTTT	TRBV5-6	NA	TRBJ1-1	NA
CASSEVGQGRYEQYF	TGTGCCAGCAGTGAAGTGGGACAGGGGAGGTACGAGCAGTACTTC	TRBV2	NA	TRBJ2-7	TRBD1
CASSLATGGKLVF	TGCGCCAGCAGCTTGGCGACCGGGGGAAAACTGGTTTTT	TRBV5-1	few	TRBJ1-4	NA
CAWGTTDTQYF	TGTGCCTGGGGCACTACAGATACGCAGTATTTT	TRBV30	NA	TRBJ2-3	NA
CASLDDGATYEQYF	TGTGCCAGTTTAGATGACGGCGCTACCTACGAGCAGTACTTC	TRBV28	NA	TRBJ2-7	NA
CASSAYRGTTDTQYF	TGTGCCAGCAGTGCCTACAGGGGTACCACAGATACGCAGTATTTT	TRBV6-1	NA	TRBJ2-3	TRBD1
CASGLVVARGYGYTGELFF	TGTGCTAGTGGTTTGGTAGTGGCGAGGGGGTATGGTTACACCGGGGAGCTGTTTTTT	TRBV12-5	NA	TRBJ2-2	NA
CASSLQGNTEAFF	TGCGCCAGCAGCTTACAGGGGAACACTGAAGCTTTCTTT	TRBV5-1	NA	TRBJ1-1	NA
CASSLSGGNEQFF	TGTGCCAGCAGTTTATCCGGTGGCAATGAGCAGTTCTTC	TRBV27	NA	TRBJ2-1	NA
CASTREYRGNGEQYF	TGCGCCAGCACCAGAGAATACAGGGGGAATGGCGAGCAGTACTTC	TRBV10-2	NA	TRBJ2-7	TRBD1
CASSSGGGQARTYEQYF	TGTGCCAGCAGCTCGGGTGGGGGGCAGGCCCGGACCTACGAGCAGTACTTC	TRBV7-6	NA	TRBJ2-7	NA
CASSYYRGNYGYTF	TGTGCCAGCAGTTACTACAGGGGAAACTATGGCTACACCTTC	TRBV6-5	NA	TRBJ1-2	TRBD1